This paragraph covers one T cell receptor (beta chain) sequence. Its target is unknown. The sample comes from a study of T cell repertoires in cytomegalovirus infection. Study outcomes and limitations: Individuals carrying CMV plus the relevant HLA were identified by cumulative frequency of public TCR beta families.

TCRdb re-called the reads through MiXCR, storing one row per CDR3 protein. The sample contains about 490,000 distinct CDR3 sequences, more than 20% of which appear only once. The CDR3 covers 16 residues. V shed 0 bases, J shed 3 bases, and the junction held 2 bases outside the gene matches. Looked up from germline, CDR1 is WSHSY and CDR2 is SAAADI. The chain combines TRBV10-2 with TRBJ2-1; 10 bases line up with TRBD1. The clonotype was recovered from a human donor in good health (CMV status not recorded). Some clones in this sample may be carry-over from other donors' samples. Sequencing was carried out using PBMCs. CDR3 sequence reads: CASSESDRGFYNEQFF. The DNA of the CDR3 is TGCGCCAGCAGTGAGTCGGACAGGGGGTTCTACAATGAGCAGTTCTTC.